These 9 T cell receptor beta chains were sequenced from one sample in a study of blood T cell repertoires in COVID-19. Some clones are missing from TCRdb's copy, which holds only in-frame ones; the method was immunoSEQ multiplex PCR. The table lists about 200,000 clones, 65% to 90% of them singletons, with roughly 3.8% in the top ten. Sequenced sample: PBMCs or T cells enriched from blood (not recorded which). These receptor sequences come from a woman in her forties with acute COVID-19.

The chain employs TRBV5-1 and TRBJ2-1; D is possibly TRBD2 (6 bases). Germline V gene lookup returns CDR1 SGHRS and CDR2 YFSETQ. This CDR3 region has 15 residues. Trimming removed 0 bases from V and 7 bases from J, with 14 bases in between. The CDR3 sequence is CASSLVGGEPNEQFF. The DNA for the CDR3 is TGCGCCAGCAGCTTGGTTGGCGGGGAGCCAAATGAGCAGTTCTTC.

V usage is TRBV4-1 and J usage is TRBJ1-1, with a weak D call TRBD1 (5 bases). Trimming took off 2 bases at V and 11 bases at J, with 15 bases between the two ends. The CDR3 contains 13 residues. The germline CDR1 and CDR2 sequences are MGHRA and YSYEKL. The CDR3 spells CASSQPGGAMAFF. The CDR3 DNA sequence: TGCGCCAGCAGCCAACCGGGAGGGGCAATGGCTTTCTTT.

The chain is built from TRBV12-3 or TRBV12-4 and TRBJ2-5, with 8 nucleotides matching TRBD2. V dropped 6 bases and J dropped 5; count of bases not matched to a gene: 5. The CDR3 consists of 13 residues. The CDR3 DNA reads TGTGCCAGCAGCCGGGTAGCGGGGGAGACCCAGTACTTC. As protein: CASSRVAGETQYF.

As DNA, the CDR3 is TGTGCCAGCAGCGTAGCAGGGGCCCAAGAGACCCAGTACTTC. This codes for CASSVAGAQETQYF. V usage is TRBV9 and J usage is TRBJ2-5; D perhaps matches TRBD1 (6 bases). V was clipped by 0 bases and J by 1 base, with 7 bases between them. The CDR3 loop spans 14 amino acids. Germline V gene lookup returns CDR1 SGDLS and CDR2 YYNGEE.

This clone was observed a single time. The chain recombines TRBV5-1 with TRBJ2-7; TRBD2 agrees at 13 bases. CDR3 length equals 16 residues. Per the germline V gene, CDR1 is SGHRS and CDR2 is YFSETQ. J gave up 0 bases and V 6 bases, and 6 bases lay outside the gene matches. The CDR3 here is CASTLTSGRSSYEQYF. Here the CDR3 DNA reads TGCGCCAGCACTTTGACTAGCGGGAGGAGCTCCTACGAGCAGTACTTC.

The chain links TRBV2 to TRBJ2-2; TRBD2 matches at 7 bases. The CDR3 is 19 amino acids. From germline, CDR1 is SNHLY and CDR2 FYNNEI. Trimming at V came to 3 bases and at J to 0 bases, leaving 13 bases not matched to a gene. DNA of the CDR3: TGTGCCAGCAGTGACGTTACCGGGACTATCGGGGCGAACACCGGGGAGCTGTTTTTT. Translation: CASSDVTGTIGANTGELFF.

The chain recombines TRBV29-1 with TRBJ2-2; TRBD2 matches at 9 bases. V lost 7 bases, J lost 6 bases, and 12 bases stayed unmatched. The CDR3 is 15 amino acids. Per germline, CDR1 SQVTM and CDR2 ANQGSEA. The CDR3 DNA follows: TGCAGCGCCTCGGAGGGGACTAGCCGCGCCGGGGAGCTGTTTTTT. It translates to CSASEGTSRAGELFF.

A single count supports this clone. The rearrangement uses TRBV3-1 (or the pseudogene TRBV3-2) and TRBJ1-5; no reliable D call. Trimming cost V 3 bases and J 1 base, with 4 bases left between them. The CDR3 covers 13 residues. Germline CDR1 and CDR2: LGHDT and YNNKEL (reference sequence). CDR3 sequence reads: CASSQGSNQPQHF. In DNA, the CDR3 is TGTGCCAGCAGCCAGGGCAGCAATCAGCCCCAGCATTTT.

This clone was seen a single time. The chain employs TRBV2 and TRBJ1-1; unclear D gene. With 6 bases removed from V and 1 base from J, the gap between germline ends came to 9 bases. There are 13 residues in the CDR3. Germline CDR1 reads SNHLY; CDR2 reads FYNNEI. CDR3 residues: CASRFSQNTEAFF. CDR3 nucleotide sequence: TGTGCCAGCAGGTTCAGTCAGAACACTGAAGCTTTCTTT.